This is a list of T cell receptor beta chains from one sample in a study of cytomegalovirus exposure and HLA in healthy donors. The assay was immunoSEQ multiplex PCR, and TCRdb's table has in-frame clones only and misses some. The sample holds around 130,000 clones, just over 70% seen once. Sequencing was done on a sample of PBMCs. The source of these receptors is a woman aged 55-70 years in good health and CMV-seropositive. The CDR3 runs from the conserved cysteine through the conserved F or W. D genes are given only for firm matches. Only some rows state a clone size, as once, few, many or a class for expanded clones.

v_call	d_call	clone_size	cdr3_length	j_call	cdr3_nt	cdr3_aa
TRBV4-1	-	-	16	TRBJ2-5	TGCGCCAGCAGCCAAGATAATCAGGGGCCGGGAGAGACCCAGTACTTC	CASSQDNQGPGETQYF
TRBV2	TRBD1	once	14	TRBJ1-5	TGTGCCGGACAGGGACAGGGTGGCAATCAGCCCCAGCATTTT	CAGQGQGGNQPQHF
TRBV7-9	-	few	15	TRBJ2-2	TGTGCCAGCAGCTTAGGGGACATCAGAACCGGGGAGCTGTTTTTT	CASSLGDIRTGELFF
TRBV6-5	-	-	15	TRBJ1-2	TGTGCCAGCAGCCACCAAGGGGGAGGGACCTATGGCTACACCTTC	CASSHQGGGTYGYTF
TRBV5-1	-	-	14	TRBJ2-7	TGCGCCAGCAGCTTGGACGGGTCAATGGTCGAGCAGTACTTC	CASSLDGSMVEQYF
TRBV19	TRBD1	-	14	TRBJ2-2	TGTGCCAGTAGTATAGCCAGGGGGACCGGGGAGCTGTTTTTT	CASSIARGTGELFF
TRBV4-1	-	few	15	TRBJ2-3	TGCGCCAGCAGCCAACCCTACGGCCAGGCCGATACGCAGTATTTT	CASSQPYGQADTQYF
TRBV11-2	-	-	14	TRBJ1-2	TGTGCCAGCAGCTTACCTACAGGGTCCGCTGGCTACACCTTC	CASSLPTGSAGYTF
TRBV19	-	-	17	TRBJ1-1	TGTGCCAGTAGCTGGTTGGGTCAGGGATTTTCGAACACTGAAGCTTTCTTT	CASSWLGQGFSNTEAFF
TRBV7-6	TRBD1	-	15	TRBJ1-6	TGTGCCAGCAGCTCCCCGGGACAGGGGGGCTCACCCCTCCACTTT	CASSSPGQGGSPLHF
TRBV7-6	-	few	16	TRBJ1-4	TGTGCCAGCAGCTTAAAGGCAGGGGCAACTAATGAAAAACTGTTTTTT	CASSLKAGATNEKLFF
TRBV19	-	-	14	TRBJ2-2	TGTGCCAGTAGTATAGTGGGAGGACCCGGGGAGCTGTTTTTT	CASSIVGGPGELFF
TRBV6-4	-	few	16	TRBJ2-2	TGTGCCAGCAGTGAAATAGCCGGGGATAGCACCGGGGAGCTGTTTTTT	CASSEIAGDSTGELFF
TRBV18	-	-	14	TRBJ1-2	TGTGCCAGCTCACCACCTGACGGAGGCTATGGCTACACCTTC	CASSPPDGGYGYTF
TRBV4-2	TRBD2	-	17	TRBJ2-3	TGTGCCAGCAGCCAAGAGTGGGGAGGGAGCGGAACAGATACGCAGTATTTT	CASSQEWGGSGTDTQYF
TRBV5-6	-	-	13	TRBJ2-7	TGTGCCAGCAGCTTGGGGGGCAGGGGCGAGCAGTACTTC	CASSLGGRGEQYF
TRBV5-4	TRBD1	-	15	TRBJ1-2	TGTGCCAGCACAGCGTTAGGACAGGGGTTGCGTGGCTACACCTTC	CASTALGQGLRGYTF
TRBV6-5	-	-	16	TRBJ1-6	TGTGCCAGCAGTTCTCCGCCCAGAGGGAGCGGAGCACCCCTCCACTTT	CASSSPPRGSGAPLHF
TRBV4-2	-	-	14	TRBJ1-1	TGTGCCAGCAGCCGATCCTCGGGGGGACAAGAAGCTTTCTTT	CASSRSSGGQEAFF
TRBV6-5	TRBD2	-	16	TRBJ2-7	TGTGCCAGCAGTTCCGGGACTATCAGGAGCTCCTACGAGCAGTACTTC	CASSSGTIRSSYEQYF
TRBV10-3	TRBD1	-	15	TRBJ1-5	TGTGCCAGGGACCCGGGACAGACATTCAATCAGCCCCAGCATTTT	CARDPGQTFNQPQHF
TRBV4-1	-	-	15	TRBJ2-1	TGCGCCAGCAGCCAAGGACAGGAAGATTACAATGAGCAGTTCTTC	CASSQGQEDYNEQFF
TRBV4-1	-	-	15	TRBJ2-2	TGCGCCAGCAGCCAAGATTTGGGGCGGCACGGGGAGCTGTTTTTT	CASSQDLGRHGELFF
TRBV5-4	TRBD1	once	14	TRBJ1-1	TGTGCCAGCAGCGTAGACAGGGGGCGGACTGAAGCTTTCTTT	CASSVDRGRTEAFF
TRBV28	-	-	14	TRBJ1-2	TGTGCCAGCTTACAGGGCCGTACCTCCTATGGCTACACCTTC	CASLQGRTSYGYTF
TRBV28	-	-	12	TRBJ1-5	TGTGCCGCGGCGGGGGGAGCGCAGCCCCAGCATTTT	CAAAGGAQPQHF
TRBV7-9	TRBD1	-	11	TRBJ1-4	TGTTCCAGCAGCTTAACAGGGGAACTGTTTTTT	CSSSLTGELFF
TRBV7-9	TRBD2	once	17	TRBJ2-3	TGTGCCAGCAGCCAAGGGGACGGGGGGGGGACCACAGATACGCAGTATTTT	CASSQGDGGGTTDTQYF
TRBV5-1	TRBD1	-	15	TRBJ1-1	TGCGCCAGCAGGGCGATAGGACAGGGAAAAACTGAAGCTTTCTTT	CASRAIGQGKTEAFF